The clone carrying this T cell receptor (beta chain) was counted many times. The antigen remains unidentified. TCRdb recomputed calls from the reads with MiXCR, one row per CDR3 protein. The table records almost 300,000 distinct CDR3 sequences, roughly a tenth of them present only once. The CDR3 loop spans 15 amino acids. Trimming cost V 6 bases and J 0 bases, with 11 bases left between them. The data were taken from a study of T cell repertoires in cytomegalovirus infection. For the study at large: Through public TCR beta signatures, both CMV infection and matching HLA type were indicated. Whole-study findings and limits: HLA-C-restricted CMV clonotypes gave the most frequent clonotype in two of eight donors. Of the TCR beta families, the public ones yielded a cumulative frequency that identified carriers of CMV plus the relevant HLA.

V gene TRBV12-3 or TRBV12-4 combines with J gene TRBJ2-2; D may be TRBD2 (6 bases). The clonotype originates from a human donor in good health (CMV status not recorded). Some clones in this sample may be carry-over from other donors' samples. The sequencing input was PBMCs. CDR3 nucleotides: TGTGCCAGCAGGTTGGGCGGGGCGAACACCGGGGAGCTGTTTTTT. It translates to CASRLGGANTGELFF.